This TCR beta chain was profiled in a study of T cell repertoires in cytomegalovirus infection. TCRdb reprocessed the reads with MiXCR, giving one entry per CDR3 protein. The table records under 200,000 distinct CDR3 sequences, 20% to 25% of them present only once. Germline assignment: CDR1 SEHNR and CDR2 FQNEAQ (reference sequence). The V end lost 6 bases, the J end lost 3 bases, and 15 bases lay between the germline ends. The CDR3 contains 15 residues. This clonotype was seen more than once but under ten times. Antigen: not known. The clonotype was recovered from a human donor in good health (CMV status not recorded). Some clones in this sample may be carry-over from other donors' samples. Here the sequenced sample was CD8+ T cells from cultured PBMCs, taken from culture after CMV antigen stimulation. This rearrangement joins TRBV7-9 to TRBJ2-1; possible D gene TRBD1, 6 bases. The CDR3 DNA sequence: TGTGCCAGCAGGGCCCCCCAGGGGATCTACAATGAGCAGTTCTTC. Translated, it gives CASRAPQGIYNEQFF.